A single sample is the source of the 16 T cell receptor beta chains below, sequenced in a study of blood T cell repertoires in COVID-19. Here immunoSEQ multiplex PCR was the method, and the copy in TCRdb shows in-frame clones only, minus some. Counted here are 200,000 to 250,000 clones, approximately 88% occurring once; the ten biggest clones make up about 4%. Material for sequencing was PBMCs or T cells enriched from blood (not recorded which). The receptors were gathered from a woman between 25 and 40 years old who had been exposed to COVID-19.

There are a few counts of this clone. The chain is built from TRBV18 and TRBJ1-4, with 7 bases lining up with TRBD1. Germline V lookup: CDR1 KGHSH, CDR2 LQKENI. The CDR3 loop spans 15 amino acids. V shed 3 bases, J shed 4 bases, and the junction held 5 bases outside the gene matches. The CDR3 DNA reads TGTGCCAGCTCACCTGGGGACAGTTATAATGAAAAACTGTTTTTT. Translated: CASSPGDSYNEKLFF. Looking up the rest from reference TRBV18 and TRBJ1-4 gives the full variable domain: NAGVMQNPRHLVRRRGQEARLRCSPMKGHSHVYWYRQLPEEGLKFMVYLQKENIIDESGMPKERFSAEFPKEGPSILRIQQVVRGDSAAYFCASSPGDSYNEKLFFGSGTQLSVL.

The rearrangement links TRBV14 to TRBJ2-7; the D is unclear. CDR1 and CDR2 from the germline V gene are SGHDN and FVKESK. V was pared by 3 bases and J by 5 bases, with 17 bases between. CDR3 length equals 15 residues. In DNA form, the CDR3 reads TGTGCCAGCAGCCATATCGACGGCAGGTACAACGAGCAGTACTTC. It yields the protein CASSHIDGRYNEQYF.

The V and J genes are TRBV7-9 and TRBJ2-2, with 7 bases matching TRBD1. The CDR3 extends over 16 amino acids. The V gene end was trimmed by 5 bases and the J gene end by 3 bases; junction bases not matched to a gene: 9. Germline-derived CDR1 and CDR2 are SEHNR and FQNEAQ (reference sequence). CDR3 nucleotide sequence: TGTGCCAGCAGCCCTCCGGGACAGACCGACACCGGGGAGCTGTTTTTT. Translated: CASSPPGQTDTGELFF.

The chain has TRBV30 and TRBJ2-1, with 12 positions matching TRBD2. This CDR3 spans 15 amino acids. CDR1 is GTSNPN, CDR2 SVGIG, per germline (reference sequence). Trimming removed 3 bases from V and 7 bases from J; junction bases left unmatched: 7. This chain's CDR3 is CAWRTSGSIRNEQFF. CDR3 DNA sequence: TGTGCCTGGAGGACTAGCGGGAGTATACGAAATGAGCAGTTCTTC. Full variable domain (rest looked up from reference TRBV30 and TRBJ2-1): SQTIHQWPATLVQPVGSPLSLECTVEGTSNPNLYWYRQAAGRGLQLLFYSVGIGQISSEVPQNLSASRPQDRQFILSSKKLLLSDSGFYLCAWRTSGSIRNEQFFGPGTRLTVL.

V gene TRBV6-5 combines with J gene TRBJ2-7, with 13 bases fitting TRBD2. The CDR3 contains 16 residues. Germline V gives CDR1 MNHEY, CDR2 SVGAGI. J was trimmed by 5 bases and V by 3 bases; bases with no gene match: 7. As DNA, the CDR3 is TGTGCCAGCAGTTATCGGACTAGCGGGAGAACAGACGAGCAGTACTTC. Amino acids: CASSYRTSGRTDEQYF.

CDR3 protein: CALLLAGAHEQYF. The CDR3 DNA is TGTGCCCTCCTACTAGCGGGAGCCCACGAGCAGTACTTC. The chain couples TRBV30 to TRBJ2-7; 11 bases line up with TRBD2. Germline V lookup: CDR1 GTSNPN, CDR2 SVGIG (reference sequence). CDR3 length: 13 residues. Losses at the gene ends were 8 bases for V and 5 bases for J; bases not matched to a gene: 8.

The DNA of the CDR3 is TGTGCCAGCAGCTTAGAAGCGGGCCTGAACACTGAAGCTTTCTTT. The encoded protein is CASSLEAGLNTEAFF. V gene TRBV7-9 combines with J gene TRBJ1-1; D unclear. The germline gives CDR1 SEHNR, CDR2 FQNEAQ (reference sequence). Trimming removed 1 base at V and 0 bases at J, with 9 bases between. This CDR3 has 15 residues.

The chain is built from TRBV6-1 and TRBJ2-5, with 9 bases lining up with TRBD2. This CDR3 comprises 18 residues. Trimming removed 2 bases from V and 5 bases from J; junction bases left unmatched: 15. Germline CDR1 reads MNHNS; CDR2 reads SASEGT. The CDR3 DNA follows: TGTGCCAGCAGTGAATTAATGGGTTCAAGAGGACTAGCGGAGACCCAGTACTTC. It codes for CASSELMGSRGLAETQYF.

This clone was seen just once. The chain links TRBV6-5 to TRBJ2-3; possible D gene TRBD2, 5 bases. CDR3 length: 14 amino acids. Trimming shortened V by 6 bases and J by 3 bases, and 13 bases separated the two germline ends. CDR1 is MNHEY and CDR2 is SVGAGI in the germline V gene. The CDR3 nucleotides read TGTGCCAGCAGCTTTTTTCGGGGAACAGATACGCAGTATTTT. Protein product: CASSFFRGTDTQYF.

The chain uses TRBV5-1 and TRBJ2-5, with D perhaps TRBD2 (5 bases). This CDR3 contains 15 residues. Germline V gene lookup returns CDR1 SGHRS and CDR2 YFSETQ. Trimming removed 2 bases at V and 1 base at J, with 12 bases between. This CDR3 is CASSFPIASQETQYF. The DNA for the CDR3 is TGCGCCAGCAGCTTTCCAATAGCGTCCCAAGAGACCCAGTACTTC.

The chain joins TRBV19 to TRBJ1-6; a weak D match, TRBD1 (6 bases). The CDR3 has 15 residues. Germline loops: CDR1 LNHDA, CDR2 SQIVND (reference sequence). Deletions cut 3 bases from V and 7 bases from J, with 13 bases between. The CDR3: CASSISTRGNSPLHF. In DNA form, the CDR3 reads TGTGCCAGTAGTATCTCTACCAGGGGCAATTCACCCCTCCACTTT.

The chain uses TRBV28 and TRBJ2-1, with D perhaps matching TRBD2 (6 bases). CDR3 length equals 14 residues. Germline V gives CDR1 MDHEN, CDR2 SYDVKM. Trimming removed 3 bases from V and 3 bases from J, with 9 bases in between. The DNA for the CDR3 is TGTGCCAGCAGTTTTGGCGGGAACTACAATGAGCAGTTCTTC. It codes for CASSFGGNYNEQFF.

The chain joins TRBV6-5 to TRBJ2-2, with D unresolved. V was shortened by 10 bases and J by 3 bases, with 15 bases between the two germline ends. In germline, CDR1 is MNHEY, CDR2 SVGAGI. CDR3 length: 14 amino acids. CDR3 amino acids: CATATPPYTGELFF. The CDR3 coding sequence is TGTGCCACCGCCACACCTCCGTACACCGGGGAGCTGTTTTTT.

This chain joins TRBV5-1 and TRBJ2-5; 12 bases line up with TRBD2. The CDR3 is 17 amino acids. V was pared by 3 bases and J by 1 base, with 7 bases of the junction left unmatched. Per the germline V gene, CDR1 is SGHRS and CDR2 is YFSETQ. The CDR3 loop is CASSWSGTSGPQETQYF. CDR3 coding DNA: TGCGCCAGCAGCTGGTCCGGGACTAGCGGGCCCCAAGAGACCCAGTACTTC.

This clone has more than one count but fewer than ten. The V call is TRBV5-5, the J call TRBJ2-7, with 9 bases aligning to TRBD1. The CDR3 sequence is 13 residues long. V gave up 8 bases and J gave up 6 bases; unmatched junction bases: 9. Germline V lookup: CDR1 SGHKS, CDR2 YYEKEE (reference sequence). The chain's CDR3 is CASNRDRVTEQYF. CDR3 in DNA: TGTGCCAGTAACCGGGACAGGGTTACCGAGCAGTACTTC.

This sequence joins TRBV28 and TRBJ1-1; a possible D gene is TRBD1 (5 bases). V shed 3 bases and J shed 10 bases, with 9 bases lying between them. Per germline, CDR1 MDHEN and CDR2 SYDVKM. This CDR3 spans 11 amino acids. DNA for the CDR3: TGTGCCAGCAGTTTGGGACTTGGAGCTTTCTTT. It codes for CASSLGLGAFF.